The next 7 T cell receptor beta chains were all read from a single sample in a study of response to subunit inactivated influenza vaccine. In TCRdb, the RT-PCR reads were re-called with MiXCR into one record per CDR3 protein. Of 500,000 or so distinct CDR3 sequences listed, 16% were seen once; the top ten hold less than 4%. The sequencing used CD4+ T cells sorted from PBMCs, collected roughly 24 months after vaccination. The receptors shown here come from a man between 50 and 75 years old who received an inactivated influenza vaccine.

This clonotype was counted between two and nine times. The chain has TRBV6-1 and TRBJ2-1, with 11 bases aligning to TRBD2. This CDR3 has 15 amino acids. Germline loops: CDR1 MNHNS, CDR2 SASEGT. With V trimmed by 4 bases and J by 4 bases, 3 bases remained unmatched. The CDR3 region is CASSGTSGFYNEQFF. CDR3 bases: TGTGCCAGCAGTGGGACTAGCGGGTTTTACAATGAGCAGTTCTTC.

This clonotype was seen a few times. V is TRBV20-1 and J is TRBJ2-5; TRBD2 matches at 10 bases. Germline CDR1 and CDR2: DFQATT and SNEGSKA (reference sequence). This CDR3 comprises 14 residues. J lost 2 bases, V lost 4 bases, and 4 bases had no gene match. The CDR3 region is CSATTSGTQETQYF. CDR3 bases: TGCAGTGCTACAACTAGCGGGACACAAGAGACCCAGTACTTC.

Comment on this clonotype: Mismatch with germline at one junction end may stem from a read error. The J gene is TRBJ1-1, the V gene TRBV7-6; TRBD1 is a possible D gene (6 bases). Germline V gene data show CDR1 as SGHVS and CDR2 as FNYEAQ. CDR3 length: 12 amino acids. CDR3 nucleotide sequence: TGTGCCAGCAGCTTACCAGGGGCTGAGGCTTTCTTT. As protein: CASSLPGAEAFF.

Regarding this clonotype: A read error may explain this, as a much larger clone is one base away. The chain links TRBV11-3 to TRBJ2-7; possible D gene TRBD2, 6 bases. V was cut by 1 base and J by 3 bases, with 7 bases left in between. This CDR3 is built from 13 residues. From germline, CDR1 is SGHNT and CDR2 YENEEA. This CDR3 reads CASSLATSYEQYF. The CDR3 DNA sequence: TGTGCCAGCAGCTTAGCGACTAGCTACGAGCAGTACTTC.

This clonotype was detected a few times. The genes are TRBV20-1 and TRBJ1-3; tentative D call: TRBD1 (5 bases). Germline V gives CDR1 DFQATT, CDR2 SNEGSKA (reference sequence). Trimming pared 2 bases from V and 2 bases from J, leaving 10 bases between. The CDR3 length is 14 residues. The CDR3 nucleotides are TGCAGTGCTAGATCGAGGGGAACTGGAAACACCATATATTTT. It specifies CSARSRGTGNTIYF.

CDR3 coding DNA: TGTGCCACCAGTGAGCCGGGGCAGGCAAAAGATACGCAGTATTTT. It encodes CATSEPGQAKDTQYF. This chain uses TRBV24-1 with TRBJ2-3; TRBD1 or TRBD2 may be the D gene (5 bases each). Germline V gene data show CDR1 as KGHDR and CDR2 as SFDVKD. V lost 4 bases and J lost 5, with 15 bases in between. The CDR3 extends over 15 amino acids.

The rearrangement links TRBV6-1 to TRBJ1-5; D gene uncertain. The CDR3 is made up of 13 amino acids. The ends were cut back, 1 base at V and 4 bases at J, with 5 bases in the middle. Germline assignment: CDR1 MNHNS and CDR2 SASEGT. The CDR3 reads CASSEEPNQPQHF. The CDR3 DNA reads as TGTGCCAGCAGTGAAGAACCAAATCAGCCCCAGCATTTT.